This T cell receptor beta chain stems from a study of tumor-infiltrating lymphocytes in localized non-small cell lung cancer. The overall study: Several tumor histologies, both smoking statuses, and some post-neoadjuvant chemotherapy samples were included. Tumor tissue and non-adjacent uninvolved lung came from each patient. Study findings and constraints: Tumor T-cell fraction was not associated with recurrence-free survival. Higher tumor T cell infiltration than in uninvolved lung was supported by TCRbeta sequencing.

Points on this clone: What it binds is unknown.

Data came from immunoSEQ multiplex PCR; TCRdb stores just in-frame clones and leaves some out. The profile shows under 35,000 clones, 80% to 90% of them singletons. CDR1 and CDR2 (germline): KGHSH, LQKENI. The CDR3 is 13 residues long. Trimming took 3 bases from V and 4 from J; bases not matched to a gene: 1. The chain is built from TRBV18 and TRBJ1-2, with TRBD1 identical over 8 bases. The receptor was derived from a human donor with non-small cell lung cancer. Input material: lung tumor tissue. Here the CDR3 reads CASSPDRGYGYTF. DNA for the CDR3: TGTGCCAGCTCACCCGACAGGGGCTATGGCTACACCTTC.